The 5 T cell receptor beta chains below all came from one sample that was sequenced in a study of blood T cell repertoires in COVID-19. The assay was immunoSEQ multiplex PCR, and TCRdb's table has in-frame clones only and misses some. This sample has roughly 200,000 clones, with roughly 80% found just once. The sample taken for sequencing was peripheral blood. These TCRs come from a man between 60 and 75 years old with acute or convalescent COVID-19.

The gene calls are TRBV7-2 and TRBJ1-6; D is perhaps TRBD1 (6 bases). Looked up from germline, CDR1 is SGHTA and CDR2 is FQGNSA. V was pared by 5 bases and J by 2 bases, with 10 bases between. The CDR3 extends over 15 amino acids. This CDR3 reads CASSPRQAYNSPLHF. In DNA, the CDR3 is TGTGCCAGCAGCCCCCGACAGGCCTATAATTCACCCCTCCACTTT.

This chain connects TRBV19 to TRBJ1-1; 7 bases are shared with TRBD1. This CDR3 is built from 15 residues. CDR1 is LNHDA and CDR2 is SQIVND in the germline V gene (reference sequence). V lost 5 bases and J lost 4; bases outside the gene matches: 10. For the CDR3, the DNA is TGTGCCAGTAGTCTACCGAGGGACAGCCTCACTGAAGCTTTCTTT. It encodes CASSLPRDSLTEAFF.

The J gene is TRBJ2-1, the V gene TRBV7-3, with 8 bases identical to TRBD1. The CDR3 runs 16 residues. Germline CDR1 SGHTA, CDR2 FQGTGA. V lost 0 bases to trimming and J lost 10 bases; unmatched junction nucleotides: 11. The CDR3, as DNA: TGTGCCAGCAGCTTAACACGAAAGGACAGGGCCAGGGAGCAGTTCTTC. As protein: CASSLTRKDRAREQFF.

This clone came up a few times. V usage is TRBV13 and J usage is TRBJ1-2; TRBD1 might be the D (5 bases). Germline V lookup: CDR1 PRHDT, CDR2 FYEKMQ (reference sequence). This CDR3 has 15 amino acids. V was shortened by 4 bases and J by 5 bases, with 17 bases between the two germline ends. The CDR3, as DNA: TGTGCCAGCAGCTCTCCGGGACTAGCGGGTTATGGCTACACCTTC. It yields the protein CASSSPGLAGYGYTF.

The genes are TRBV4-3 and TRBJ2-1; 7 nucleotides match TRBD1. This CDR3 has 16 residues. Trimming removed 0 bases from V and 4 bases from J; junction bases left unmatched: 6. The germline gives CDR1 LGHNA, CDR2 YSLEER. CDR3 sequence (DNA): TGCGCCAGCAGCCAAGATGACAGGGCCTCGTACAATGAGCAGTTCTTC. Protein product: CASSQDDRASYNEQFF.